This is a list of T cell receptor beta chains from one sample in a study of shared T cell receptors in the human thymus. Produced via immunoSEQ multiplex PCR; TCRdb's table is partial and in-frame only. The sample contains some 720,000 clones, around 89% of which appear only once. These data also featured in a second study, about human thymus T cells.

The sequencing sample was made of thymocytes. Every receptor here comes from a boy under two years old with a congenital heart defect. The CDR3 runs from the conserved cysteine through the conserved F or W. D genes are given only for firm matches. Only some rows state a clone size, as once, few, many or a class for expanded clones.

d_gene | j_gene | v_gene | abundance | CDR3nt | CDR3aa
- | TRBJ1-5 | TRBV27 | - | TGTGCCAGCTCCCACAAAGGGGCTGGAAGCAATCAGCCCCAGCATTTT | CASSHKGAGSNQPQHF
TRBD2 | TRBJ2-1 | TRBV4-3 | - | TGCGCCAGCAGCCAAGAAAGAGCGGGAGGGCTCTTTTACAATGAGCAGTTCTTC | CASSQERAGGLFYNEQFF
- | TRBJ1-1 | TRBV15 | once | TGTGCCACCAGCAGAGGAACCGGGAGTGAAGCTTTCTTT | CATSRGTGSEAFF
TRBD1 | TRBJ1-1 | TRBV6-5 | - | TGTGCCAGCAGTAACCCCGGGACAGCGAACACTGAAGCTTTCTTT | CASSNPGTANTEAFF
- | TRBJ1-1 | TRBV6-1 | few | TGTGCCAGCAGTGATAACAGAATGAACACTGAAGCTTTCTTT | CASSDNRMNTEAFF
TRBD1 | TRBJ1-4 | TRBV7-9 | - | TGTGCCAGCAGCCCTTTGACAGGGGTGGATGAAAAACTGTTTTTT | CASSPLTGVDEKLFF
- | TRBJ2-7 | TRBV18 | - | TGTGCCAGCTCACCCTCCTGCAAACAGGGGGGGGAATCCTACGAGCAGTACTTC | CASSPSCKQGGESYEQYF
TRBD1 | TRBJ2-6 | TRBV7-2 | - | TGTGCCAGCAGCGAGACCCTACAGGGGGTTAGCTCTGGGGCCAACGTCCTGACTTTC | CASSETLQGVSSGANVLTF
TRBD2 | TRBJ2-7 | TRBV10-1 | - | TGCGCCAGCAGTGAACTCCGGGGGGCCTACGAGCAGTACTTC | CASSELRGAYEQYF
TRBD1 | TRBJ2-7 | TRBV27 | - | TGTGCCAGCAGTTTTGGGGGAGGGGACAGGGGTATCGGGGAGCAGTACTTC | CASSFGGGDRGIGEQYF
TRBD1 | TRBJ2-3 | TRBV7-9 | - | TGTGCCAGCAGCTCCGGCGACAGGGTGAGAGTTACAGATACGCAGTATTTT | CASSSGDRVRVTDTQYF
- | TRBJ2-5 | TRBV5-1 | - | TGCGCCAGCAGCTTGTCACAGGGAAGTCAAGAGACCCAGTACTTC | CASSLSQGSQETQYF
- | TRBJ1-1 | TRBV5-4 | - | TGTGCCAGCAGCGAGGGAGCAATGGAGGGGAGGGTAAACACTGAAGCTTTCTTT | CASSEGAMEGRVNTEAFF
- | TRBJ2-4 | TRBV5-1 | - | TGCGCCAGCAGACCCGGGACAACGATAGCCAAAAACATTCAGTACTTC | CASRPGTTIAKNIQYF
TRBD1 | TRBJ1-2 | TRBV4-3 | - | TGCGCCAGCAGCCTTCAGGGGGATTGCTACACCTTC | CASSLQGDCYTF
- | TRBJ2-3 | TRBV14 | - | TGTGCCAGCAGCCAGAAAGGGGGGGGAGATACGCAGTATTTT | CASSQKGGGDTQYF
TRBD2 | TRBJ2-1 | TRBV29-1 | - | TGCAGCGTTGACCCTAGCGGAAACTCCTACAATGAGCAGTTCTTC | CSVDPSGNSYNEQFF
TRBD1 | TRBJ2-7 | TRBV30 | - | TGTGCCTGGACCCGATCCGGGACAGGGGGCGGACATTACGAGCAGTACTTC | CAWTRSGTGGGHYEQYF
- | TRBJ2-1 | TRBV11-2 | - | TGTGCCAGCAGCTTAGAATTAGCCTCCTACAATGAGCAGTTCTTC | CASSLELASYNEQFF
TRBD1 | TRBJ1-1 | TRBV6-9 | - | TGTGCCAGCAGTTCTCTTAAGGACAGGTCCAAAATGAACACTGAAGCTTTCTTT | CASSSLKDRSKMNTEAFF
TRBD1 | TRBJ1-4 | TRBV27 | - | TGTGCCAGCAGTTTACACCGGGACAGGGGTAATGAAAAACTGTTTTTT | CASSLHRDRGNEKLFF
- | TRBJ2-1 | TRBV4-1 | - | TGCGCCAGCAGCCCCTGGGCGGACTACCGATCCCATGAGCAGTTCTTC | CASSPWADYRSHEQFF
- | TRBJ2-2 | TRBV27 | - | TGTGCCAGCAGGACAGCCAACACCGGGGAGCTGTTTTTT | CASRTANTGELFF
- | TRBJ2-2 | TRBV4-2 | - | TGTGCCAGCAGCCAAGATAAGCGCGGGGAGCTGTTTTTT | CASSQDKRGELFF
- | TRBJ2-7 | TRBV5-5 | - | TGTGCCAGCAGCTTGTCGGTCAGGGTCTACGAGCAGTACTTC | CASSLSVRVYEQYF
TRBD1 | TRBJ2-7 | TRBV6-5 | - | TGTGCCAGCAGTTACCTGGGCCAGGGGGCCTACGAGCAGTACTTC | CASSYLGQGAYEQYF
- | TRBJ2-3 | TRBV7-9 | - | TGTGCCAGCAGCTTAGGGCTAGCGCCCGTCACAGATACGCAGTATTTT | CASSLGLAPVTDTQYF
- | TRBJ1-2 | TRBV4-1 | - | TGCGCCAGCAGCCAAAGACACAGATATGGCTACACCTTC | CASSQRHRYGYTF
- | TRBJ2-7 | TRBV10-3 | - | TGTGCCATCAGTGATGGACAGTTCTACGAGCAGTACTTC | CAISDGQFYEQYF
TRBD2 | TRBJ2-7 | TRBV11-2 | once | TGTGCCAGCAGCTACAATAGGGCTAGCGGTAAGAGCTCCTACGAGCAGTACTTC | CASSYNRASGKSSYEQYF
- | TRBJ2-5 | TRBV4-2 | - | TGTGCCAGCAGCCAAGATGGGGGAGGGACCCAGTACTTC | CASSQDGGGTQYF
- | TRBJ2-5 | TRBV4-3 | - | TGCGCCAGCAGCCAAGATAAATACAGGGCCCCGGAGACCCAGTACTTC | CASSQDKYRAPETQYF
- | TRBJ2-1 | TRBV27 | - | TGTGCCAGCAGTTTAGTGGGGCACTCCTACAATGAGCAGTTCTTC | CASSLVGHSYNEQFF
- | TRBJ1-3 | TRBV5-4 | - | TGTGCCAGCAGCCCGGGGGTCCCCACTGGAAACACCATATATTTT | CASSPGVPTGNTIYF
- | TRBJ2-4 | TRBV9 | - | TGTGCCAGCAGCGCGCCCCCAACTGGCAGGTTCAAAAACATTCAGTACTTC | CASSAPPTGRFKNIQYF
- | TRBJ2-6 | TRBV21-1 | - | TGTGCCAGCAGCCTTGAAACCGGGACAGGGAATTTCTCTGGGGCCAACGTCCTGACTTTC | CASSLETGTGNFSGANVLTF
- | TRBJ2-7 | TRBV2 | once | TGTGCCAGCAGTTCCAGGGGCTACGAGCAGTACTTC | CASSSRGYEQYF
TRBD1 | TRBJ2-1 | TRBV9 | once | TGTGCCAGCAGCGCAATCGACAGGGGGTCGAGCTCCTACAATGAGCAGTTCTTC | CASSAIDRGSSSYNEQFF
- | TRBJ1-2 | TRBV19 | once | TGTGCCAGTAGTATAGGGAAGACAGGTGCGTATGGCTACACCTTC | CASSIGKTGAYGYTF
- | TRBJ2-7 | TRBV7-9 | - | TGTGCCAGCAGCTTAGCAACAGGGTCCGAGCAGTACTTC | CASSLATGSEQYF
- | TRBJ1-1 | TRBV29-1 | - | TGCAGCGTGGGGGGGCCCAACACTGAAGCTTTCTTT | CSVGGPNTEAFF
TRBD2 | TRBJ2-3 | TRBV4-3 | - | TGCGCCAGCAGCCAAGAGATGTCGGGAGGGCCAAATTTT | CASSQEMSGGPNF
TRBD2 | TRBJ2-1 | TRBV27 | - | TGTGCCAGCAGTTCCCATAGCGGGAGGCCTATTTACAATGAGCAGTTCTTC | CASSSHSGRPIYNEQFF
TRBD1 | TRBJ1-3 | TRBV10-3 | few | TGTGCCATCAGTGAATCCGGGACAGGGTGCCACACCATATATTTT | CAISESGTGCHTIYF
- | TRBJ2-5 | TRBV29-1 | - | TGCAGCGTTGGCTGGCTAGCCGGGACCCAGTACTTC | CSVGWLAGTQYF
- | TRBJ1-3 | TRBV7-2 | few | TGTGCCAGCAGCTTTAGGGATAGGGGCACATCCCAAGGAAACACCATATATTTT | CASSFRDRGTSQGNTIYF
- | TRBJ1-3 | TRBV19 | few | TGTGCCAGTAGTATCACCAGGGCTGGAAACACCATATATTTT | CASSITRAGNTIYF
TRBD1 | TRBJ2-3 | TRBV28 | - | TGTGCCAGCAGTTTCGACCGGACAGGCCGATTCACAGATACGCAGTATTTT | CASSFDRTGRFTDTQYF
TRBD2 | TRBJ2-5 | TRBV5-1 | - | TGCGCCAGCAGCTTGAGACTAGCGGGAGCTCGAGGAGAGACCCAGTACTTC | CASSLRLAGARGETQYF
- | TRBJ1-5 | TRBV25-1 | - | TGTGCCAGCAGTGCGGTGGGCAGCGGAGGGAATCAGCCCCAGCATTTT | CASSAVGSGGNQPQHF
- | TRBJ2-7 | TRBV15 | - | TGTGCCACCAGCAGAGATCTAGACCTCGAGCAGTACTTC | CATSRDLDLEQYF
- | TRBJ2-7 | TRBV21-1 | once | TGTGCCAGCCGGTGCTTTACACAGGGCCCAATCCCCTACGAGCAGTACTTC | CASRCFTQGPIPYEQYF
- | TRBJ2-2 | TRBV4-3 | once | TGCGCCAGCAGCCAACACAGGGCTACCGGGGAGCTGTTTTTT | CASSQHRATGELFF